The 3 T cell receptor beta chains in this list originate from one sample, sequenced in a study of radiotherapy plus CTLA-4 blockade in lung cancer. The method was immunoSEQ multiplex PCR; TCRdb's version includes in-frame clones alone and lacks a portion of them. The table records some 62,000 clones, 70% to 80% of them present only once. The sequences come from peripheral blood, collected from a patient treated with radiotherapy plus ipilimumab. All receptors come from a human donor with non-small cell lung cancer who had a complete response to radiotherapy plus ipilimumab.

The CDR3 sequence: CASSLAQGRPNEQFF. For the CDR3, the DNA is TGTGCCAGCAGCTTAGCGCAGGGGAGACCCAATGAGCAGTTCTTC. V and J are TRBV7-2 and TRBJ2-1, with D possibly matching TRBD1 (6 bases). Trimming stripped 0 bases from V and 6 bases from J, with 12 bases between. CDR1 and CDR2 from the germline V gene are SGHTA and FQGNSA. The CDR3 covers 15 residues.

The J gene is TRBJ1-5, the V gene TRBV6-1, with D unclear. There are 15 residues in the CDR3. Germline CDR1 is MNHNS and CDR2 is SASEGT. Trimming stripped 2 bases from V and 0 bases from J, with 8 bases between. The CDR3 bases are TGTGCCAGCAGTGAACTCGGCATTAGCAATCAGCCCCAGCATTTT. Protein product: CASSELGISNQPQHF.

This chain uses TRBV20-1 with TRBJ2-3; D unclear. The CDR3 contains 11 residues. V dropped 4 bases and J dropped 5 bases, with 7 bases sitting between them. CDR1 and CDR2 (germline): DFQATT, SNEGSKA (reference sequence). Written as DNA, the CDR3 is TGCAGTGCTACGACCGGAGATACGCAGTATTTT. Translation: CSATTGDTQYF.